A selection of T cell receptor beta chains follows, all from one sample in a study of radiation and T cells in renal cell carcinoma. Sequencing used immunoSEQ multiplex PCR; TCRdb keeps in-frame clones, though not all of them. The profile shows approximately 80,000 clones, 70% to 90% of them singletons. This specimen was blood, taken from a patient whose treatment included radiotherapy and nephrectomy. The receptor set was obtained from an older woman with renal cell carcinoma. The CDR3 runs from the conserved cysteine through the conserved F or W. A D gene is named only where the DNA matches it firmly. Size is omitted from some rows. Given values are once, few, many or a class for expanded clones.

CDR3aa: CSVGPRRETQYF
CDR3nt: TGCAGCGTTGGACCCCGCCGAGAGACCCAGTACTTC
v_gene: TRBV29-1
d_gene: .
j_gene: TRBJ2-5
abundance: .

CDR3aa: CASSQTQDRAEAFF
CDR3nt: TGTGCCAGCTCCCAGACCCAGGACAGAGCTGAAGCTTTCTTT
v_gene: TRBV18
d_gene: .
j_gene: TRBJ1-1
abundance: few

CDR3aa: CASSFPGALSPLHF
CDR3nt: TGTGCCAGCAGTTTTCCAGGGGCCTTGTCACCCCTCCACTTT
v_gene: TRBV27
d_gene: .
j_gene: TRBJ1-6
abundance: .

CDR3aa: CASSLDGQGRETQYF
CDR3nt: TGTGCCAGCAGCTTAGATGGACAGGGGCGGGAGACCCAGTACTTC
v_gene: TRBV7-8
d_gene: TRBD1
j_gene: TRBJ2-5
abundance: .

CDR3aa: CSVLPRRDGNTIYF
CDR3nt: TGCAGCGTTCTTCCCCGGCGGGACGGAAACACCATATATTTT
v_gene: TRBV29-1
d_gene: .
j_gene: TRBJ1-3
abundance: .

CDR3aa: CASRGTGVGNTIYF
CDR3nt: TGTGCCAGCAGAGGGACAGGGGTTGGAAACACCATATATTTT
v_gene: TRBV6-5
d_gene: TRBD1
j_gene: TRBJ1-3
abundance: .

CDR3aa: CASTGPQDRNTIYF
CDR3nt: TGTGCCTCAACAGGGCCACAGGATAGAAACACCATATATTTT
v_gene: TRBV9
d_gene: .
j_gene: TRBJ1-3
abundance: .

CDR3aa: CASSSGRTQNTEAFF
CDR3nt: TGTGCCAGCAGCTCGGGACGGACACAGAACACTGAAGCTTTCTTT
v_gene: TRBV7-3
d_gene: .
j_gene: TRBJ1-1
abundance: .

CDR3aa: CASSARVGEQFF
CDR3nt: TGTGCCAGCAGCGCGCGGGTAGGGGAGCAGTTCTTC
v_gene: TRBV25-1
d_gene: .
j_gene: TRBJ2-1
abundance: .

CDR3aa: CASSPGLHNEQFF
CDR3nt: TGTGCCAGCTCACCTGGTCTCCACAATGAGCAGTTCTTC
v_gene: TRBV18
d_gene: .
j_gene: TRBJ2-1
abundance: .

CDR3aa: CASIGSPNYGYTF
CDR3nt: TGTGCCAGTATCGGATCTCCTAACTATGGCTACACCTTC
v_gene: TRBV28
d_gene: .
j_gene: TRBJ1-2
abundance: once

CDR3aa: CASSPQAGNTIYF
CDR3nt: TGTGCCAGCAGTCCACAGGCTGGAAACACCATATATTTT
v_gene: TRBV5-4
d_gene: .
j_gene: TRBJ1-3
abundance: .

CDR3aa: CASSIAGRGYSNQPQHF
CDR3nt: TGTGCCAGTAGTATAGCGGGGAGGGGCTATAGCAATCAGCCCCAGCATTTT
v_gene: TRBV19
d_gene: .
j_gene: TRBJ1-5
abundance: .

CDR3aa: CASRSGGPDSYEQYF
CDR3nt: TGTGCCAGCAGGAGCGGGGGGCCTGACTCCTACGAGCAGTACTTC
v_gene: TRBV6-6
d_gene: TRBD2
j_gene: TRBJ2-7
abundance: .

CDR3aa: CASSANRGILSEAFF
CDR3nt: TGCGCCAGCAGCGCGAACAGGGGTATCCTTTCTGAAGCTTTCTTT
v_gene: TRBV5-1
d_gene: TRBD1
j_gene: TRBJ1-1
abundance: .

CDR3aa: CASSPPSISGLAGGWSYNEQFF
CDR3nt: TGTGCCAGCAGCCCACCCTCTATCTCGGGACTAGCGGGGGGGTGGTCCTACAATGAGCAGTTCTTC
v_gene: TRBV27
d_gene: TRBD2
j_gene: TRBJ2-1
abundance: .